The clone carrying this T cell receptor (beta chain) was counted between two and nine times. Its antigen is still unknown. This entry belongs to a study of T cell repertoires in cytomegalovirus infection. In the study overall: Recently identified HLA-C-restricted CMV epitopes were among the peptides used. TCR beta signatures that were public indicated CMV infection and matching HLA type.

Notes on the study in general: CMV-specific TCR beta clonotypes restricted by HLA-C were the ones dominating the ex vivo response. Adding up the frequency of public TCR beta families identified people who carried CMV plus the relevant HLA.

V gave up 7 bases and J gave up 5 bases; unmatched junction bases: 10. Per germline, CDR1 SNHLY and CDR2 FYNNEI. The CDR3 has 14 amino acids. A single record per CDR3 protein comes from TCRdb applying MiXCR to the reads. Here the sample spans 650,000 to 900,000 distinct CDR3 sequences, roughly 33% being singletons. The sequence came from a human donor in good health (CMV status not recorded). Some clones in this sample may be carry-over from other donors' samples. Specimen: cultured CD8+ T cells from PBMCs, collected from culture after CMV antigen stimulation. J is TRBJ2-5 and V is TRBV2; 7 nucleotides agree with TRBD2. CDR3 sequence: CASNQRGNGETQYF. CDR3 DNA: TGTGCCAGCAACCAGCGGGGAAACGGGGAGACCCAGTACTTC.